Following are 3 T cell receptor beta chains from one sample sequenced in a study of blood T cell repertoires in COVID-19. Sequencing was performed with immunoSEQ multiplex PCR; in TCRdb, only in-frame clones are kept and a portion is missing. This table holds 250,000 or so clones, over 75% found once. The sequenced sample consisted of PBMCs or T cells enriched from blood (not recorded which). The receptors were sampled from a woman aged 40-49 years who had been exposed to COVID-19.

There are a few counts of this clone. DNA of the CDR3: TGTGCCAGCAGCCGCAAACGGACAGATACGCAGTATTTT. It encodes CASSRKRTDTQYF. The rearrangement joins TRBV11-2 to TRBJ2-3; no clear D. Between the trimmed V and J ends, which lost 5 bases and 3 bases, there was a span of 9 bases. The CDR3 covers 13 residues. The germline V gene has CDR1 SGHAT and CDR2 FQNNGV.

The chain joins TRBV6-2 or TRBV6-3 to TRBJ1-5; tentative D call: TRBD1 (5 bases). V dropped 2 bases and J dropped 2 bases, with 10 bases sitting between them. Germline CDR1 MNHEY, CDR2 SVGEGT. The CDR3 runs to 15 residues. The CDR3 loop is CASSYPGGGNQPQHF. In DNA, the CDR3 is TGTGCCAGCAGTTACCCAGGAGGGGGCAATCAGCCCCAGCATTTT.

The chain recombines TRBV6-6 with TRBJ2-5, with D perhaps matching TRBD1 (5 bases). With 2 bases removed from V and 5 bases from J, the gap between germline ends came to 18 bases. This CDR3 has 16 amino acids. Germline CDR1 is MNHNY and CDR2 is SVGAGI (reference sequence). The CDR3 region is CASSYRGASKGETQYF. CDR3 nucleotides: TGTGCCAGCAGTTACCGTGGGGCCAGTAAGGGGGAGACCCAGTACTTC.